The clone carrying this T cell receptor (beta chain) showed up just a few times. Its antigen is currently unknown. This record comes from a study of T-cell memory formation after mild COVID-19. Overall study findings and caveats: Clones that shrank (day 15 to 85) were balanced CD4/CD8, whereas later expanders leaned CD4+. CD4+ contracting clones were mainly CM and EM; CD8+ ones, EMRA.

It was 5'RACE with constant-segment primers that produced the TCR alpha and TCR beta cDNA libraries, which carried sample barcodes and UMIs. TCRdb ran MiXCR on the 5' RACE reads and lists one entry per CDR3 protein. The sample lists fewer than 150,000 distinct CDR3 sequences, approximately 22% occurring once. The CDR3 consists of 14 residues. V gave up 4 bases and J gave up 12 bases; unmatched junction bases: 12. The V gene's germline CDR1 is SGHVS and CDR2 FNYEAQ. Sequencing was performed on PBMCs or a T cell subset sorted from them (not recorded which). The sequence was obtained from a man between 18 and 35 years old who had mild COVID-19 (a few samples of this study predate the infection). Cell type and time point are not known. The genes are TRBV7-6 and TRBJ2-1; 7 bases are shared with TRBD2. CDR3 in DNA: TGTGCCAGCAGCTCTCCGACTAGCCCCCCGGGGCAGTTCTTC. Its protein is CASSSPTSPPGQFF.